The T cell receptor beta chain under discussion was sequenced for a study of cytomegalovirus exposure and HLA in healthy donors. Study-level information: Of around 410 genotyped donors, about 80% grouped in the Caucasian-associated ancestry cluster. Study outcomes and limitations: Presence/absence comparisons presumed near-even sequencing depth among donors. The authors listed 180 or so TCR beta chains as cytomegalovirus-associated. Among CMV-associated TCR beta chains, most appeared HLA-restricted in a later analysis.

Amplification used 60 Vbeta primers and 13 Jbeta primers. Assay: immunoSEQ multiplex PCR; the TCRdb copy retains only in-frame clones and omits some. The sample includes 270,000 or so clones, roughly 90% of them seen just once. V was clipped by 1 base and J by 8 bases, with 15 bases between them. CDR3 length: 15 residues. Germline V CDR1 and CDR2: SGHTA, FQGNSA. To note about this clone: Its cognate antigen is unknown.

The TCR was taken from a man aged 35 to 55 in good health and CMV-seropositive. Material for sequencing was PBMCs. The V call is TRBV7-2, the J call TRBJ2-1; D may be TRBD2 (7 bases). The CDR3 coding sequence is TGTGCCAGCAGCTTAGGGGGGGGCAGGGCCTATGAGCAGTTCTTC. Protein: CASSLGGGRAYEQFF.